The source of this T cell receptor beta chain is a study of CD8 T cells in ankylosing spondylitis. A single record per CDR3 protein comes from TCRdb applying MiXCR to the 5' RACE reads. Of about 330,000 distinct CDR3 sequences in the sample, 6.5% to 10% were seen once. Germline CDR1 MGHDK, CDR2 SYGVNS. V shed 1 base and J shed 4 bases, with 10 bases lying between them. The CDR3 contains 15 residues. Comments on this clonotype: Its antigen is as yet unknown.

Study findings and constraints: Characteristic of ankylosing spondylitis blood, it appeared, was a TCR beta motif comprising about eight highly homologous variants. From matched ankylosing spondylitis synovial fluid, disease-linked clones were reportedly recovered at significantly enriched levels. Before this, some motif variants had been reported in reactive arthritis synovial fluid and blood. CD8+ by phenotype, disease-linked clones were relatively rare in peripheral blood.

This chain connects TRBV25-1 to TRBJ2-2; D is undetermined. Sequences were obtained from blood, either unsorted or a sorted T cell fraction (not recorded which). The receptor comes from a male donor with ankylosing spondylitis. The CDR3 DNA follows: TGTGCCAGCAGTGAATTCCTACGCGGCACCGGGGAGCTGTTTTTT. Translating it yields CASSEFLRGTGELFF.